This T cell receptor (beta chain) was sequenced in a study of blood T cell repertoires in COVID-19. Study information: Whether acute or convalescent, the COVID-19 samples came from the United States, Italy and Spain. T cells, B-cell-depleted T cells, or PBMCs provided the cDNA or gDNA that served as material.

Germline V gene sequence: CDR1 SQVTM, CDR2 ANQGSEA. CDR3 length equals 13 residues. The V gene lost 6 bases and the J gene lost 6 bases, with 18 bases spanning the gap. This clone was detected a few times. In the source study's methods: Cell counts per sample came from amplifying reference gene primers. Using immunoSEQ multiplex PCR, the repertoire was profiled, and TCRdb retains in-frame clones only, with some absent. Clone size and V and J calls were adopted from that table, with D and trimming inferred from the DNA. The sample shows 50,000 to 80,000 clones, 86% of them seen only once. The sequence came from a man aged 50 or older with active COVID-19. J is TRBJ2-7 and V is TRBV29-1, with D tentatively TRBD2 (6 bases). Source material: peripheral blood. The CDR3 nucleotides are TGCAGCGTCCTTGACGGGGGTCGGAGCGAGCAGTACTTC. Amino acids: CSVLDGGRSEQYF.